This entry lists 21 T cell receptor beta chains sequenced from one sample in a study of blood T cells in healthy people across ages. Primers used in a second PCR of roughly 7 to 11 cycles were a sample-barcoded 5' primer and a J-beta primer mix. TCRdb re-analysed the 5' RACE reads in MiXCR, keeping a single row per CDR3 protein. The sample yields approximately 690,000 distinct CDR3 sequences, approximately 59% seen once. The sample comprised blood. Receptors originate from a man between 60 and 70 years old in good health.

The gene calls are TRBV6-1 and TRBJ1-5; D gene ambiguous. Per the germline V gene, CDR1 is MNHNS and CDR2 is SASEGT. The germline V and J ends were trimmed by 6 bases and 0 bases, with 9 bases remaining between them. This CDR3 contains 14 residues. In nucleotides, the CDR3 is TGTGCCAGCAGGCCCGATTATAGCAATCAGCCCCAGCATTTT. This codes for CASRPDYSNQPQHF.

In nucleotides, the CDR3 is TGTGCCAGCAGCTTAGACGGCGCGAACACCGGGGAGCTGTTTTTT. It yields the protein CASSLDGANTGELFF. J is TRBJ2-2 and V is TRBV7-2; D gene unclear. Germline CDR1 and CDR2: SGHTA and FQGNSA. CDR3 length: 15 residues. Trimming removed 1 base at V and 0 bases at J, with 6 bases between.

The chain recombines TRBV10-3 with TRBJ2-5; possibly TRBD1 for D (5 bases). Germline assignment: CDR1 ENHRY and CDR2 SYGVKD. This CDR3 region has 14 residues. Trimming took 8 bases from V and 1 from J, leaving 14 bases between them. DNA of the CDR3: TGTGCCATCGGGCGACAGCACTCCCAAGAGACCCAGTACTTC. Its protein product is CAIGRQHSQETQYF.

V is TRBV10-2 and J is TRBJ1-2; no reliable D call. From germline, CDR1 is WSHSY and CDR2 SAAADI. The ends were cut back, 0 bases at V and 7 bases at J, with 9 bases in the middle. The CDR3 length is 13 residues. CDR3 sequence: CASSESTEAGYTF. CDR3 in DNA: TGCGCCAGCAGTGAGTCAACGGAGGCTGGCTACACCTTC.

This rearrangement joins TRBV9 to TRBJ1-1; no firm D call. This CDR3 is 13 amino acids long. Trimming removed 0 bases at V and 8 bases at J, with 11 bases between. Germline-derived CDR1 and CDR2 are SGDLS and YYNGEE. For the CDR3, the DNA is TGTGCCAGCAGCGTAGAGCATGGTGGAGAAGCTTTCTTT. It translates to CASSVEHGGEAFF.

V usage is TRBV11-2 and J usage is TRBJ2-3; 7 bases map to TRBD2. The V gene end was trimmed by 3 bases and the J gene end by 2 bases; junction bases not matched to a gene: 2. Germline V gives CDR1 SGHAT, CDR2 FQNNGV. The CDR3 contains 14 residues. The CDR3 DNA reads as TGTGCCAGCAGCTTGGGGACTATCACAGATACGCAGTATTTT. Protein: CASSLGTITDTQYF. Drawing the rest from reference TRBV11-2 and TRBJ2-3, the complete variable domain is EAGVAQSPRYKIIEKRQSVAFWCNPISGHATLYWYQQILGQGPKLLIQFQNNGVVDDSQLPKDRFSAERLKGVDSTLKIQPAKLEDSAVYLCASSLGTITDTQYFGPGTRLTVL.

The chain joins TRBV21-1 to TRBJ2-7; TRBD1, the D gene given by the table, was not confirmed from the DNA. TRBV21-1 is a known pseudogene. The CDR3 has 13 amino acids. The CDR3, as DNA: TGTGCCAGCATCTCCGGGACAGGGAACGAGCAGTACTTC. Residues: CASISGTGNEQYF.

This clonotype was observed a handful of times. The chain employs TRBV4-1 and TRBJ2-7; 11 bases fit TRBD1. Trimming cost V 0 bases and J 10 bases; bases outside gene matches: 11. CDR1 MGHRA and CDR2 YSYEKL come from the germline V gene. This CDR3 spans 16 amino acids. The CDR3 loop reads CASSQEGGQGVTTQYF. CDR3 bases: TGCGCCAGCAGCCAAGAAGGGGGACAGGGGGTTACAACCCAGTACTTC.

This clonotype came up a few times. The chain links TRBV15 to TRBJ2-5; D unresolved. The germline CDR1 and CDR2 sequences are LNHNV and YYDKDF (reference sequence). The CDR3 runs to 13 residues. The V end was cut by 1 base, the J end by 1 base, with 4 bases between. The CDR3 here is CATSRVPQETQYF. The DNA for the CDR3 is TGTGCCACCAGCAGAGTCCCCCAAGAGACCCAGTACTTC. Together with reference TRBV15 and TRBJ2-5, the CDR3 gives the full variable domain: DAMVIQNPRYQVTQFGKPVTLSCSQTLNHNVMYWYQQKSSQAPKLLFHYYDKDFNNEADTPDNFQSRRPNTSFCFLDIRSPGLGDTAMYLCATSRVPQETQYFGPGTRLLVL.

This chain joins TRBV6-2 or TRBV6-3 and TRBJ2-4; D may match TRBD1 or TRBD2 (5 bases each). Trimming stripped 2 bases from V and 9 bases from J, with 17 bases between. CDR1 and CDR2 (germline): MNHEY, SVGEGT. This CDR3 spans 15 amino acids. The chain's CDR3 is CASSYGVGDRGIQYF. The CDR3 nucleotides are TGTGCCAGCAGTTACGGGGTGGGGGACCGGGGCATTCAGTACTTC.

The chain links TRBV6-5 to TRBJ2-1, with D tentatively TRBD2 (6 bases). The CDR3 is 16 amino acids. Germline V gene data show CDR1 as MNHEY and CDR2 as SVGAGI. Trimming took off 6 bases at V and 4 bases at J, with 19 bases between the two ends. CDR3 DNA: TGTGCCAGCAGATTAACAGGAGGGGCGGGTTACAATGAGCAGTTCTTC. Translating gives CASRLTGGAGYNEQFF.

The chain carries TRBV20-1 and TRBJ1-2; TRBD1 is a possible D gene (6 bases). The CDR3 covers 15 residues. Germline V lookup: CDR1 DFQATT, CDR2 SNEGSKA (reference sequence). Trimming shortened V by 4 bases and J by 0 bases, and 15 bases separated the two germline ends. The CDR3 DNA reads TGCAGTGCTAAGAGGACCAGGGGCCCTAACTATGGCTACACCTTC. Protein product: CSAKRTRGPNYGYTF.

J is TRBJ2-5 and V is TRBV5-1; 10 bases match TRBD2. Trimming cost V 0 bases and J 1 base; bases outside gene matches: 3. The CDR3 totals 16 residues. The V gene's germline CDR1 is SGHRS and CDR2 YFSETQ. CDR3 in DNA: TGCGCCAGCAGCTTGGGCTCTAGCGGGAGCCAAGAGACCCAGTACTTC. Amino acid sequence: CASSLGSSGSQETQYF.

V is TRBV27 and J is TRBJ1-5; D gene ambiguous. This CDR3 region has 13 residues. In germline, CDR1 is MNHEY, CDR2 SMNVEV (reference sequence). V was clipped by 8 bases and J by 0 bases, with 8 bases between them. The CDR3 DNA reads TGTGCCAGCCGTATTTATAGCAATCAGCCCCAGCATTTT. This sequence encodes CASRIYSNQPQHF.

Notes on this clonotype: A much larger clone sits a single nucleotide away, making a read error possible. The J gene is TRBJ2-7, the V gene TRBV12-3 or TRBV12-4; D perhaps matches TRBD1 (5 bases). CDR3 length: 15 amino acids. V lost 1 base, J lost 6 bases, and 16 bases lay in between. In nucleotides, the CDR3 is TGTGCCAGCAGTTTAGGGGCACAGGCAACGGTCGAGCAGTACTTC. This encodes CASSLGAQATVEQYF.

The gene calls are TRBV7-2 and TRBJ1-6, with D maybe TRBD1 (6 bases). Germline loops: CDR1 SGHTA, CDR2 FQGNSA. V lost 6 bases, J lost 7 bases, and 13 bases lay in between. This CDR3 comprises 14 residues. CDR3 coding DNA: TGTGCCAGCAGTACAGGGTTTTTAAATTCACCCCTCCACTTT. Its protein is CASSTGFLNSPLHF.

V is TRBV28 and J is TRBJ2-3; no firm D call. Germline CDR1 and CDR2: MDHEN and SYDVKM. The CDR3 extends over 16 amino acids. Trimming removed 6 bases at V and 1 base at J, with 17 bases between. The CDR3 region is CASRGGVGPGTDTQYF. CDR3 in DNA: TGTGCCAGCAGGGGTGGGGTCGGTCCGGGCACAGATACGCAGTATTTT.

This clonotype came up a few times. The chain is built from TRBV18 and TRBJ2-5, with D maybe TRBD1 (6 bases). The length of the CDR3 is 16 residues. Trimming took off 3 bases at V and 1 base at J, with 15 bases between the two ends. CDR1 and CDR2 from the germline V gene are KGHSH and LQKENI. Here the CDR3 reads CASSPGQTSVQETQYF. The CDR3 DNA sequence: TGTGCCAGCTCACCCGGACAGACCTCGGTCCAAGAGACCCAGTACTTC. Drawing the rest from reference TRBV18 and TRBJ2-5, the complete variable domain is NAGVMQNPRHLVRRRGQEARLRCSPMKGHSHVYWYRQLPEEGLKFMVYLQKENIIDESGMPKERFSAEFPKEGPSILRIQQVVRGDSAAYFCASSPGQTSVQETQYFGPGTRLLVL.

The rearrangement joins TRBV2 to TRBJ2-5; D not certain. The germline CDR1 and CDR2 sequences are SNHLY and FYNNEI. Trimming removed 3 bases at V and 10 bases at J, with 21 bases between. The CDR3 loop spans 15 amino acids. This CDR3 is CASSDGRRTPKGQYF. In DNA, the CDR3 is TGTGCCAGCAGTGATGGCAGGCGGACCCCTAAGGGCCAGTACTTC.

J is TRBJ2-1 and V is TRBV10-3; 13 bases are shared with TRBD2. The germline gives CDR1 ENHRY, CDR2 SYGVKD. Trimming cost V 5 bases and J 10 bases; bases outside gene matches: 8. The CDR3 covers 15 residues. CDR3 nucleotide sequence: TGTGCCATCAGTTCCGGGACTAGCGGGGACAGGGAGCAGTTCTTC. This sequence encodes CAISSGTSGDREQFF.

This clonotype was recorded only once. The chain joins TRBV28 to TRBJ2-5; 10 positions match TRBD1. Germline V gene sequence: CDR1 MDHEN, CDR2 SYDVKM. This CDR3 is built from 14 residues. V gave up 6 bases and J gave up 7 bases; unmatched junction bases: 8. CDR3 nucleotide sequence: TGTGCCAGCAGGGAGACAGGGGGCTCTGTGACCCAGTACTTC. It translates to CASRETGGSVTQYF.